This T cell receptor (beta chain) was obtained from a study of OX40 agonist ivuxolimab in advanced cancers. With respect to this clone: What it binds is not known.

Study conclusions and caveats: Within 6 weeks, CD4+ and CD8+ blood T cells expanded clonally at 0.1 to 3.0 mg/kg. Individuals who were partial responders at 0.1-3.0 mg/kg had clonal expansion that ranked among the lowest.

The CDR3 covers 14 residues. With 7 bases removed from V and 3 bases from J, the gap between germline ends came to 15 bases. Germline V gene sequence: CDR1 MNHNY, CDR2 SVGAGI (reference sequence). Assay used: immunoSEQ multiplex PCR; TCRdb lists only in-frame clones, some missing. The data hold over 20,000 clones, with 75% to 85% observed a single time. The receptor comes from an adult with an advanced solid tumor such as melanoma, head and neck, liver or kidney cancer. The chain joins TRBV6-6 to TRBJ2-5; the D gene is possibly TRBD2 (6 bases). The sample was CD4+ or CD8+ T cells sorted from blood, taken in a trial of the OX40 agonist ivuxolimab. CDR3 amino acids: CASTWFGSKETQYF. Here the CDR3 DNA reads TGTGCCAGCACTTGGTTCGGGAGTAAAGAGACCCAGTACTTC.